Sequencing of this T cell receptor (beta chain) was carried out in a study of T-cell memory formation after mild COVID-19. Study information: TCR clusters were mostly donor specific. Study conclusions and caveats: There was no confirmation that second-wave clones peaking on day 37 were SARS-CoV-2 specific. CD4+ clones that contracted lay mainly in CM and EM; CD8+ ones lay in EMRA. Day 15 to 85 contracting clones showed balanced CD4/CD8; later expanders leaned CD4+.

The CDR3 has 14 residues. Trimming took 0 bases from V and 10 from J, leaving 14 bases between them. The germline V gene encodes CDR1 SGHAT and CDR2 FQNNGV. About this clonotype: Its antigen is as yet unknown.

TCRdb fed the 5' RACE reads into MiXCR, producing one record per CDR3 protein. This sample yields 350,000 to 500,000 distinct CDR3 sequences, of which about 19% are seen a single time; approximately 8.4% belongs to the top ten. This receptor was obtained from an adult woman who had mild COVID-19 (a few samples of this study predate the infection). Cell type and time point are not known. The chain links TRBV11-2 to TRBJ2-3; possibly TRBD2 for D (5 bases). Source material: PBMCs or a T cell subset sorted from them (not recorded which). This CDR3 is CASSLDRSADPQYF. The CDR3 region has the DNA TGTGCCAGCAGCTTAGATAGGTCAGCGGACCCGCAGTATTTT.